The next 12 T cell receptor beta chains were all read from a single sample in a study of OX40 agonist ivuxolimab in advanced cancers. Profiling relied on immunoSEQ multiplex PCR, and the TCRdb table lists in-frame clones only, not all of them. Counted here are 65,000 or so clones, 86% occurring once; the ten biggest clones make up 2.5% to 3%. The specimen comprised CD4+ or CD8+ T cells sorted from blood, sampled in a trial of the OX40 agonist ivuxolimab. The receptors come from an adult with an advanced solid tumor such as melanoma, head and neck, liver or kidney cancer.

The chain has TRBV6-5 and TRBJ1-6; D call uncertain. The CDR3 totals 12 residues. The germline gives CDR1 MNHEY, CDR2 SVGAGI. V lost 5 bases and J lost 9, with 8 bases in between. The DNA of the CDR3 is TGTGCCAGCAGTCGCTCAGGTTCACCCCTCCACTTT. This codes for CASSRSGSPLHF.

The V call is TRBV5-6, the J call TRBJ2-7, with D unresolved. Germline CDR1 and CDR2: SGHDT and YYEEEE. This CDR3 spans 14 amino acids. V lost 1 base, J lost 0 bases, and 8 bases lay in between. This CDR3 is CASSLLRNSYEQYF. DNA for the CDR3: TGTGCCAGCAGCTTGTTACGGAACTCCTACGAGCAGTACTTC.

In the case of this clone: One end of the junction fails to match germline, which may point to a read error. The rearrangement uses TRBV5-1 and TRBJ2-3; 7 nucleotides align to TRBD2. The CDR3 has 15 residues. CDR1 is SGHRS and CDR2 is YFSETQ in the germline V gene. The CDR3 region is CASSLEGLPGDTQYF. In DNA, the CDR3 is TGCGCCAGCAGTTTGGAGGGACTACCAGGAGATACGCAGTATTTT.

V usage is TRBV10-3 and J usage is TRBJ2-2, with D perhaps TRBD1 or TRBD2 (5 bases each). This CDR3 has 17 amino acids. Per germline, CDR1 ENHRY and CDR2 SYGVKD. V was cut by 3 bases and J by 7 bases, with 21 bases left in between. CDR3 region: CAISDPGTRTPGGELFF. The CDR3 nucleotides are TGTGCCATCAGTGACCCCGGGACGCGAACGCCCGGCGGGGAGCTGTTTTTT.

Concerning this clone: A read error may account for a junction end that differs from germline. In the same sample, other DNA sequences code for this CDR3. This chain connects TRBV5-4 to TRBJ1-1, with 8 bases aligning to TRBD1. This CDR3 region has 14 residues. Germline V lookup: CDR1 SGHNT, CDR2 YYREEE (reference sequence). CDR3 nucleotide sequence: TGTGCCAGTAGCTTTGACAGGGGAAACACTGAAGCTTTCTTT. Its translation: CASSFDRGNTEAFF. The full variable domain, completed using reference TRBV5-4 and TRBJ1-1, is ETGVTQSPTHLIKTRGQQVTLRCSSQSGHNTVSWYQQALGQGPQFIFQYYREEENGRGNFPPRFSGLQFPNYSSELNVNALELDDSALYLCASSFDRGNTEAFFGQGTRLTVV.

The rearrangement links TRBV19 to TRBJ1-2; no clear D gene. This CDR3 contains 15 residues. Trimming stripped 2 bases from V and 4 bases from J, with 14 bases between. The germline gives CDR1 LNHDA, CDR2 SQIVND (reference sequence). CDR3 in amino acids: CASSILTAKFYGYTF. In DNA form, the CDR3 reads TGTGCCAGTAGTATATTGACGGCGAAGTTCTATGGCTACACCTTC.

The rearrangement joins TRBV28 to TRBJ1-2; tentatively, D is TRBD1 (6 bases). Trimming took 6 bases from V and 8 from J, leaving 19 bases between them. Looked up from germline, CDR1 is MDHEN and CDR2 is SYDVKM. The CDR3 sequence is 14 residues long. The CDR3 spells CASSPRGGVEGYTF. The DNA for the CDR3 is TGTGCCAGCAGCCCCAGGGGAGGGGTCGAAGGCTACACCTTC.

DNA of the CDR3: TGTGCCAGCAGCTTAGTTCCAGAAGCAACCTACGAGCAGTACTTC. Encoded protein: CASSLVPEATYEQYF. V is TRBV7-9 and J is TRBJ2-7, with D unresolved. CDR3 length: 15 amino acids. V lost 1 base to trimming and J lost 2 bases, with 12 bases between them. The V gene's germline CDR1 is SEHNR and CDR2 FQNEAQ (reference sequence).

The chain carries TRBV5-1 and TRBJ1-6; 7 bases agree with TRBD1. V shed 0 bases and J 9 bases; nucleotides not matched to a gene: 3. CDR1 and CDR2 (germline): SGHRS, YFSETQ. The CDR3 is made up of 14 amino acids. The CDR3 nucleotides read TGCGCCAGCAGCTTGGGGGCAGGGGGTTCACCCCTCCACTTT. Translated: CASSLGAGGSPLHF.

This rearrangement joins TRBV27 to TRBJ1-2; 7 nucleotides align to TRBD1. The germline V gene has CDR1 MNHEY and CDR2 SMNVEV (reference sequence). V lost 4 bases and J lost 8; bases outside the gene matches: 13. The CDR3 runs to 15 residues. As DNA, the CDR3 is TGTGCCAGCAGTTACGGGGACAGACCCCTGGGCGGCTACACCTTC. It translates to CASSYGDRPLGGYTF.

V is TRBV10-3 and J is TRBJ2-3, with 11 bases that match TRBD2. The germline V gene encodes CDR1 ENHRY and CDR2 SYGVKD. J gave up 2 bases and V 0 bases, and 10 bases lay outside the gene matches. The CDR3 covers 19 residues. In nucleotides, the CDR3 is TGTGCCATCAGTGAGTCGATGCTTAGCGGGGGGGAAAACACAGATACGCAGTATTTT. Translated, it gives CAISESMLSGGENTDTQYF.

The J gene is TRBJ2-7, the V gene TRBV5-1; D remains ambiguous. Per germline, CDR1 SGHRS and CDR2 YFSETQ. The CDR3 has 12 amino acids. Deletions cut 1 base from V and 6 bases from J, with 8 bases between. The chain's CDR3 is CASSLLGGEQYF. The CDR3 nucleotides are TGCGCCAGCAGCTTGTTGGGCGGCGAGCAGTACTTC.